A selection of T cell receptor beta chains follows, all from one sample in a study of CD8 T cells in Susac syndrome. Each CDR3 protein is one row after TCRdb ran MiXCR on the immunoSEQ multiplex PCR reads. The sample carries about 190,000 distinct CDR3 sequences, approximately 95% recorded once. The sample comprised CD8+ T cells from PBMCs. The receptors come from a human donor with Susac syndrome. Both conserved end residues are part of each CDR3. The D gene is left open where the match is weak. The size field is filled for only some rows; it gives once, few, many or a size class.

v_call	clone_size	d_call	j_call	cdr3_nt	cdr3_aa
TRBV19	once	NA	TRBJ1-2	TGTGCCAGTAGTATGAAAGGGAGCCCGGGCTACACCTTC	CASSMKGSPGYTF
TRBV9	NA	NA	TRBJ2-2	TGTGCCAGCAGCGTAGCTAATTTGGGGGACGGGGAGCTGTTTTTT	CASSVANLGDGELFF
TRBV20-1	NA	TRBD2	TRBJ2-6	TGCAGTGCTAGGGGGAGGGACCTTCGGGCCAACGTCCTGACTTTC	CSARGRDLRANVLTF
TRBV6-1	NA	NA	TRBJ1-5	TGTGCCAGCCAGCGCGGGGATTATAGCAATCAGCCCCAGCATTTT	CASQRGDYSNQPQHF
TRBV20-1	NA	NA	TRBJ2-3	TGCAGTGCTAGTAGCGGAGGAGGGACAGATACGCAGTATTTT	CSASSGGGTDTQYF
TRBV5-1	once	NA	TRBJ2-1	TGCGCCAGCAGCAAGTCCAGGGTTAGGGATGAGCAGTTCTTC	CASSKSRVRDEQFF
TRBV6-6	NA	NA	TRBJ1-1	TGTGCCAGCAGTTACTCTGGACACTTAAGGGGGACTGAAGCTTTCTTT	CASSYSGHLRGTEAFF
TRBV20-1	NA	NA	TRBJ2-7	TGCAGTGCTAGAGACCTTGACAGCCGCTCCTACGAGCAGTACTTC	CSARDLDSRSYEQYF
TRBV11-2	NA	TRBD2	TRBJ2-1	TGTGCCAGCAGCGGCCTTGGGGCTAGCGGGACGGGGGTTGGTGAGCAGTTCTTC	CASSGLGASGTGVGEQFF
TRBV6-5	NA	NA	TRBJ1-2	TGTGCCAGCAGTTCCGGGTCGATCTATGGCTACACCTTC	CASSSGSIYGYTF
TRBV5-1	NA	TRBD1	TRBJ2-7	TGCGCCAGCAGCTCCGGACAGGGGGCACCTCTCTACGAGCAGTACTTC	CASSSGQGAPLYEQYF
TRBV7-9	NA	TRBD1	TRBJ1-5	TGTGCCAGCAGCCCAGGGGGCTTCGGAAGCAATCAGCCCCAGCATTTT	CASSPGGFGSNQPQHF
TRBV7-3	NA	TRBD2	TRBJ2-1	TGTGCCAGCACCCTGGGAGGGTCTGGCAATGAGCAGTTCTTC	CASTLGGSGNEQFF
TRBV10-3	NA	NA	TRBJ1-3	TGTGCCATCAGTGAGTCGAGGGAACTCGGAAACACCATATATTTT	CAISESRELGNTIYF
TRBV13	NA	NA	TRBJ2-7	TGTGCCAGCAGCTTAAGGTCCCTTGGCTACGAGCAGTACTTC	CASSLRSLGYEQYF
TRBV9	NA	TRBD2	TRBJ2-1	TGTGCCAGCAGCGTCGGGGGCGGGGGGGCCAATGAGCAGTTCTTC	CASSVGGGGANEQFF
TRBV19	NA	TRBD1	TRBJ1-6	TGTGCCAGTACCACCGGACAGGTTCGGCGACGTTCACCCCTCCACTTT	CASTTGQVRRRSPLHF
TRBV29-1	NA	NA	TRBJ1-2	TGCAGCGGGGCCGGGGGGGATTTTGACTATGGCTACACCTTC	CSGAGGDFDYGYTF
TRBV4-2	NA	TRBD1	TRBJ2-7	TGTGCCAGCAGCCAAGAGAGGGGGCTGGTGTCCTACGAGCAGTACTTC	CASSQERGLVSYEQYF
TRBV28	NA	NA	TRBJ2-5	TGTGCCAGCAGTTTTCAGGGCCGGGGGGAGACCCAGTACTTC	CASSFQGRGETQYF
TRBV6-2/TRBV6-3	NA	TRBD1	TRBJ2-1	TGTGCCAGCATCCTTGGGACAGGGTCCACACCGGAGTTCTTC	CASILGTGSTPEFF
TRBV28	NA	TRBD2	TRBJ2-7	TGTGCCAGCGGGACTAGCGGCACCTACGAGCAGTACTTC	CASGTSGTYEQYF
TRBV5-4	NA	NA	TRBJ2-3	TGTGCCAGCAGCTTGCTTCTGGGGGACACAGATACGCAGTATTTT	CASSLLLGDTDTQYF
TRBV27	NA	TRBD1	TRBJ1-2	TGTGCCAGCAGTCTCTCGGGACAGGGAGCTAACTATGGCTACACCTTC	CASSLSGQGANYGYTF